This T cell receptor (beta chain) was documented in a study of radiation and T cells in renal cell carcinoma. The repertoire was sequenced with immunoSEQ multiplex PCR; TCRdb's copy has only in-frame clones and lacks some. The table includes under 65,000 clones, around 72% detected once. Documented time point: baseline pretreatment blood. Treatment described: 15 Gy SBRT to primary tumor, nephrectomy 4 weeks later. Clear cell pathology was present in this patient's renal cell carcinoma. This clone is medium-sized (0.01 to 0.1%). Its antigen is currently unknown. The CDR3 spans 13 residues. Germline-derived CDR1 and CDR2 are MNHEY and SMNVEV (reference sequence). V was cut by 3 bases and J by 0 bases, with 5 bases left in between. Study conclusions and caveats: Baseline intratumoral clonotype presence is unknown without pretreatment biopsies.

The rearrangement links TRBV27 to TRBJ1-1; no firm D call. The TCR originated in a man aged 60-69 years with renal cell carcinoma. The source material was blood, sampled from a patient whose treatment included radiotherapy and nephrectomy. CDR3 protein: CASSFGMNTEAFF. CDR3 coding DNA: TGTGCCAGCAGTTTCGGTATGAACACTGAAGCTTTCTTT.